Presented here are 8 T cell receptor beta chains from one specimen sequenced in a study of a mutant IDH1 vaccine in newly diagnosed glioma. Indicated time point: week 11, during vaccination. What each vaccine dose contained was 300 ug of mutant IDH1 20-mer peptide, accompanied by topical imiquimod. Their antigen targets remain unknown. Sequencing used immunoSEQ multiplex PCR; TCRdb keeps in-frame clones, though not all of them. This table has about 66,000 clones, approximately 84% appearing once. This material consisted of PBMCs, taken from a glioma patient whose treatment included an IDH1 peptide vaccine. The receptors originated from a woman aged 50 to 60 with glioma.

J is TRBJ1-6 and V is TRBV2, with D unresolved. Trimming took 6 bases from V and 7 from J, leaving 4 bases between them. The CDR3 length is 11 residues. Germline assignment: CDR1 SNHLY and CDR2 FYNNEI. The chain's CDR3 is CASRINSPLHF. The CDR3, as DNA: TGTGCCAGCAGAATAAATTCACCCCTCCACTTT. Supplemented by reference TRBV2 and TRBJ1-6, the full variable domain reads EPEVTQTPSHQVTQMGQEVILRCVPISNHLYFYWYRQILGQKVEFLVSFYNNEISEKSEIFDDQFSVERPDGSNFTLKIRSTKLEDSAMYFCASRINSPLHFGNGTRLTVT.

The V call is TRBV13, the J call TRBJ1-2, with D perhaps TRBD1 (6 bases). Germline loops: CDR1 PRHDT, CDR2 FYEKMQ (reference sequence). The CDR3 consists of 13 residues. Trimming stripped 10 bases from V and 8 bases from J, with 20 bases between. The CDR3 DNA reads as TGTGCCACCCCTGGGGGCGTTTATGGCGGCTACACCTTC. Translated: CATPGGVYGGYTF.

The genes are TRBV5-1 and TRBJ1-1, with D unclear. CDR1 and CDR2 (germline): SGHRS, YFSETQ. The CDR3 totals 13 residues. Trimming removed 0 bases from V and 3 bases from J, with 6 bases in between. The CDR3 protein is CASSLGRHTEAFF. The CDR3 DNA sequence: TGCGCCAGCAGCTTGGGACGGCACACTGAAGCTTTCTTT.

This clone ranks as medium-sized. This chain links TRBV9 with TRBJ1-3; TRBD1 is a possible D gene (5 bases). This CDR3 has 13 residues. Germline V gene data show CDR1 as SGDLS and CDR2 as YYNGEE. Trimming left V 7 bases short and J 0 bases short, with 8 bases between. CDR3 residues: CASGGVSGNTIYF. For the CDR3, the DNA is TGTGCCAGCGGAGGGGTCTCTGGAAACACCATATATTTT.

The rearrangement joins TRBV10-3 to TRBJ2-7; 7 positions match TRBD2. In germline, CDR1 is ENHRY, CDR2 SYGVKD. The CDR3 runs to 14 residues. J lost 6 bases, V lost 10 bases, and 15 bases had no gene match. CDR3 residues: CATREVRYGVEQYF. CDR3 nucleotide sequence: TGTGCCACCCGGGAGGTCCGGTACGGTGTCGAGCAGTACTTC.

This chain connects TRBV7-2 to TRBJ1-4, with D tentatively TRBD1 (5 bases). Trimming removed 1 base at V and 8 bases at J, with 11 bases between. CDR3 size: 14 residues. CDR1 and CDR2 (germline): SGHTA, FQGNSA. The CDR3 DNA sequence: TGTGCCAGCAGCTTAGACTGGGGACGGGAAAAACTGTTTTTT. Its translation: CASSLDWGREKLFF.

This CDR3 reads CAWSDRVTNEKLFF. DNA of the CDR3: TGTGCCTGGAGTGATCGGGTGACTAATGAAAAACTGTTTTTT. The J gene is TRBJ1-4, the V gene TRBV30; D is unclear. The CDR3 covers 14 residues. The V and J ends lost 1 base and 2 bases respectively, with 8 bases between them. Germline assignment: CDR1 GTSNPN and CDR2 SVGIG (reference sequence).

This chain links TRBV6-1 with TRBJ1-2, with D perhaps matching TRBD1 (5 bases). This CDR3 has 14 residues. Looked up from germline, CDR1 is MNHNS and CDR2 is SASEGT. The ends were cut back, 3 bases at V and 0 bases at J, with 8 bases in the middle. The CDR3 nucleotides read TGTGCCAGCAGTGACCGAGGGGCTAACTATGGCTACACCTTC. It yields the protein CASSDRGANYGYTF.